A selection of T cell receptor beta chains follows, all from one sample in a study of vaccination effects on CD4 cells after COVID-19. These receptors' targets are unknown. The data were produced by immunoSEQ multiplex PCR, yet TCRdb's version contains in-frame clones alone and is incomplete. The sample includes tens of thousands of clones, around four fifths of them seen just once. This material consisted of CD4+ T cells from PBMCs cultured with HCoV-229E spike peptides, taken before COVID-19 vaccination. The receptors were sampled from a human donor who received a COVID-19 vaccine. CDR3s include the opening cysteine and the closing phenylalanine or tryptophan. Each record gives: clone size, D gene, J gene, V gene, CDR3 protein, CDR3 DNA. A D gene is named only where the DNA matches it firmly. Expanded clones are given a class, and other clones once, few, many or no size at all.

clone_size: .
d_call: .
j_call: TRBJ2-2
v_call: TRBV6-4
cdr3_aa: CASSGTVNTGELFF
cdr3_nt: TGTGCCAGCAGCGGGACGGTGAACACCGGGGAGCTGTTTTTT

clone_size: .
d_call: .
j_call: TRBJ2-1
v_call: TRBV18
cdr3_aa: CASSPFESSYNEQFF
cdr3_nt: TGTGCCAGCTCACCATTTGAGAGCTCCTACAATGAGCAGTTCTTC

clone_size: few
d_call: .
j_call: TRBJ2-1
v_call: TRBV30
cdr3_aa: CAWRFYSNEQFF
cdr3_nt: TGTGCCTGGAGGTTTTACAGCAATGAGCAGTTCTTC

clone_size: .
d_call: TRBD1
j_call: TRBJ2-1
v_call: TRBV6-6
cdr3_aa: CASTSGQGFNEQFF
cdr3_nt: TGTGCCAGCACCTCGGGACAGGGTTTCAATGAGCAGTTCTTC

clone_size: .
d_call: TRBD2
j_call: TRBJ2-1
v_call: TRBV19
cdr3_aa: CASSARPGLAGWVQFF
cdr3_nt: TGTGCCAGTAGTGCAAGACCGGGACTAGCGGGGTGGGTGCAGTTCTTC

clone_size: .
d_call: .
j_call: TRBJ2-3
v_call: TRBV5-1
cdr3_aa: CASSFVVGTSKSTDTQYF
cdr3_nt: TGCGCCAGCAGCTTCGTCGTTGGTACTTCCAAAAGCACAGATACGCAGTATTTT

clone_size: .
d_call: .
j_call: TRBJ1-5
v_call: TRBV7-2
cdr3_aa: CASSLNAGGNQPQHF
cdr3_nt: TGTGCCAGCAGCTTAAATGCAGGGGGCAATCAGCCCCAGCATTTT

clone_size: .
d_call: TRBD1
j_call: TRBJ1-4
v_call: TRBV6-5
cdr3_aa: CASSYSRDRGNEKLFF
cdr3_nt: TGTGCCAGCAGTTACTCTCGGGACAGGGGCAATGAAAAACTGTTTTTT

clone_size: .
d_call: .
j_call: TRBJ1-4
v_call: TRBV12-5
cdr3_aa: CASGLLTTTELFF
cdr3_nt: TGTGCTAGTGGTTTGTTAACCACGACAGAACTGTTTTTT

clone_size: .
d_call: .
j_call: TRBJ1-5
v_call: TRBV4-1
cdr3_aa: CASSQDGGQGYQPQHF
cdr3_nt: TGCGCCAGCAGCCAAGACGGCGGTCAGGGGTATCAGCCCCAGCATTTT

clone_size: .
d_call: .
j_call: TRBJ2-5
v_call: TRBV18
cdr3_aa: CASSPGQYQETQYF
cdr3_nt: TGTGCCAGCTCACCCGGACAATACCAAGAGACCCAGTACTTC

clone_size: .
d_call: .
j_call: TRBJ2-1
v_call: TRBV24-1
cdr3_aa: CATSEKGRIEQFF
cdr3_nt: TGTGCCACCAGTGAGAAGGGGAGGATTGAGCAGTTCTTC

clone_size: .
d_call: .
j_call: TRBJ2-6
v_call: TRBV6-2/TRBV6-3
cdr3_aa: CASSYLYGGSGANVLTF
cdr3_nt: TGTGCCAGCAGTTACCTATACGGGGGTTCTGGGGCCAACGTCCTGACTTTC

clone_size: .
d_call: .
j_call: TRBJ2-2
v_call: TRBV2
cdr3_aa: CATRIYNTGELFF
cdr3_nt: TGTGCCACGAGAATATATAACACCGGGGAGCTGTTTTTT

clone_size: .
d_call: .
j_call: TRBJ1-1
v_call: TRBV9
cdr3_aa: CASSVGLGMDTEAFF
cdr3_nt: TGTGCCAGCAGCGTAGGTCTGGGGATGGACACTGAAGCTTTCTTT

clone_size: .
d_call: .
j_call: TRBJ2-4
v_call: TRBV12-5
cdr3_aa: CASGLWGENIQYF
cdr3_nt: TGTGCTAGTGGTTTGTGGGGGGAAAACATTCAGTACTTC

clone_size: .
d_call: .
j_call: TRBJ2-3
v_call: TRBV9
cdr3_aa: CASSVVPGEADTQYF
cdr3_nt: TGTGCCAGCAGCGTAGTACCGGGGGAGGCTGATACGCAGTATTTT

clone_size: .
d_call: .
j_call: TRBJ1-2
v_call: TRBV5-1
cdr3_aa: CASSLAGGSRGYTF
cdr3_nt: TGCGCCAGCAGCTTGGCGGGGGGCTCAAGGGGCTACACCTTC

clone_size: .
d_call: .
j_call: TRBJ1-5
v_call: TRBV19
cdr3_aa: CASSRTLSPGQPQHF
cdr3_nt: TGTGCCAGTAGTAGAACCCTCTCTCCCGGTCAGCCCCAGCATTTT

clone_size: .
d_call: .
j_call: TRBJ2-3
v_call: TRBV27
cdr3_aa: CASSSPQNTDTQYF
cdr3_nt: TGTGCCAGCAGTTCACCTCAAAACACAGATACGCAGTATTTT

clone_size: .
d_call: .
j_call: TRBJ1-5
v_call: TRBV28
cdr3_aa: CASSLYSGVNQPQHF
cdr3_nt: TGTGCCAGCAGTTTATATTCAGGGGTCAATCAGCCCCAGCATTTT

clone_size: .
d_call: TRBD1
j_call: TRBJ1-1
v_call: TRBV11-2
cdr3_aa: CASSSTNRQGGRAFF
cdr3_nt: TGTGCCAGCAGCTCAACAAACAGACAGGGAGGAAGAGCTTTCTTT

clone_size: once
d_call: .
j_call: TRBJ1-3
v_call: TRBV6-1
cdr3_aa: CASSESWGGGNTIYF
cdr3_nt: TGTGCCAGCAGTGAAAGCTGGGGGGGAGGAAACACCATATATTTT

clone_size: .
d_call: TRBD1
j_call: TRBJ1-1
v_call: TRBV5-6
cdr3_aa: CASSTTGGNTEAFF
cdr3_nt: TGTGCCAGCAGCACGACAGGGGGGAACACTGAAGCTTTCTTT

clone_size: few
d_call: .
j_call: TRBJ1-1
v_call: TRBV7-9
cdr3_aa: CASSLGRTGDTEAFF
cdr3_nt: TGTGCCAGCAGCTTGGGAAGGACGGGGGACACTGAAGCTTTCTTT

clone_size: .
d_call: .
j_call: TRBJ1-5
v_call: TRBV19
cdr3_aa: CASSYYSVVGDQPQHF
cdr3_nt: TGTGCCAGTAGTTATTATTCTGTGGTAGGAGATCAGCCCCAGCATTTT

clone_size: few
d_call: .
j_call: TRBJ1-1
v_call: TRBV5-4
cdr3_aa: CASSLAGGRWNTEAFF
cdr3_nt: TGTGCCAGCAGCTTGGCCGGGGGGCGGTGGAACACTGAAGCTTTCTTT

clone_size: .
d_call: TRBD1
j_call: TRBJ1-4
v_call: TRBV9
cdr3_aa: CASSSRQGGNEKLFF
cdr3_nt: TGTGCCAGCAGCTCAAGACAGGGGGGTAATGAAAAACTGTTTTTT

clone_size: .
d_call: TRBD1
j_call: TRBJ1-3
v_call: TRBV6-5
cdr3_aa: CASSYDRASGNTIYF
cdr3_nt: TGTGCCAGCAGTTACGACAGGGCCTCTGGAAACACCATATATTTT

clone_size: .
d_call: .
j_call: TRBJ2-1
v_call: TRBV12-3/TRBV12-4
cdr3_aa: CASSSSGEGQFF
cdr3_nt: TGTGCCAGCAGTTCCTCAGGGGAAGGGCAGTTCTTC

clone_size: .
d_call: .
j_call: TRBJ1-2
v_call: TRBV5-4
cdr3_aa: CASFRAGYGYTF
cdr3_nt: TGTGCCAGCTTCAGAGCCGGCTATGGCTACACCTTC

clone_size: few
d_call: .
j_call: TRBJ1-5
v_call: TRBV12-3/TRBV12-4
cdr3_aa: CASSSRGGQPQHF
cdr3_nt: TGTGCCAGCAGTTCGAGGGGGGGTCAGCCCCAGCATTTT

clone_size: .
d_call: TRBD2
j_call: TRBJ2-6
v_call: TRBV4-1
cdr3_aa: CASSLKTGLAGSGANVLTF
cdr3_nt: TGCGCCAGCAGCCTTAAGACGGGACTAGCGGGCTCTGGGGCCAACGTCCTGACTTTC

clone_size: .
d_call: TRBD1
j_call: TRBJ1-2
v_call: TRBV19
cdr3_aa: CASRTGDGADYGYTF
cdr3_nt: TGTGCCAGTCGGACAGGGGATGGGGCCGACTATGGCTACACCTTC

clone_size: .
d_call: .
j_call: TRBJ1-4
v_call: TRBV29-1
cdr3_aa: CSVEWAGQSNEKLFF
cdr3_nt: TGCAGCGTTGAATGGGCAGGACAGTCTAATGAAAAACTGTTTTTT

clone_size: .
d_call: .
j_call: TRBJ1-1
v_call: TRBV6-5
cdr3_aa: CASSQTANTEAFF
cdr3_nt: TGTGCCAGCAGTCAGACGGCGAACACTGAAGCTTTCTTT

clone_size: few
d_call: .
j_call: TRBJ1-1
v_call: TRBV12-3/TRBV12-4
cdr3_aa: CASAGGYTEAFF
cdr3_nt: TGTGCCAGTGCGGGAGGGTACACTGAAGCTTTCTTT

clone_size: .
d_call: TRBD1
j_call: TRBJ1-2
v_call: TRBV5-1
cdr3_aa: CASRLATGNANYGYTF
cdr3_nt: TGCGCCAGCAGGCTTGCGACAGGGAACGCTAACTATGGCTACACCTTC

clone_size: .
d_call: .
j_call: TRBJ2-3
v_call: TRBV5-1
cdr3_aa: CASSLTSRSTDTQYF
cdr3_nt: TGCGCCAGCAGCTTGACTAGCAGAAGCACAGATACGCAGTATTTT

clone_size: .
d_call: .
j_call: TRBJ2-3
v_call: TRBV2
cdr3_aa: CASSDPRGRVDTQYF
cdr3_nt: TGTGCCAGCAGTGATCCGCGGGGGCGAGTAGATACGCAGTATTTT

clone_size: .
d_call: .
j_call: TRBJ2-3
v_call: TRBV7-3
cdr3_aa: CASSLGAGTDTQYF
cdr3_nt: TGTGCCAGCAGCTTAGGGGCGGGGACAGATACGCAGTATTTT

clone_size: .
d_call: TRBD1
j_call: TRBJ1-1
v_call: TRBV13
cdr3_aa: CASSPMGDRGLSNTEAFF
cdr3_nt: TGTGCCAGCAGCCCTATGGGGGACAGGGGGCTTTCGAACACTGAAGCTTTCTTT

clone_size: once
d_call: .
j_call: TRBJ1-1
v_call: TRBV29-1
cdr3_aa: CSGETGATEAFF
cdr3_nt: TGCAGCGGGGAGACGGGGGCCACTGAAGCTTTCTTT

clone_size: .
d_call: .
j_call: TRBJ1-1
v_call: TRBV5-5
cdr3_aa: CASSLEVNTEAFF
cdr3_nt: TGTGCCAGCAGCTTGGAAGTGAACACTGAAGCTTTCTTT

clone_size: .
d_call: .
j_call: TRBJ1-1
v_call: TRBV12-3/TRBV12-4
cdr3_aa: CASSWRKNTEAFF
cdr3_nt: TGTGCCAGCAGTTGGAGGAAGAACACTGAAGCTTTCTTT

clone_size: .
d_call: .
j_call: TRBJ2-3
v_call: TRBV7-2
cdr3_aa: CASSFRGDSYTDTQYF
cdr3_nt: TGTGCCAGCAGCTTCCGGGGAGACAGCTACACAGATACGCAGTATTTT

clone_size: .
d_call: TRBD1
j_call: TRBJ2-3
v_call: TRBV7-9
cdr3_aa: CASSPGQGEFADTQYF
cdr3_nt: TGTGCCAGCAGCCCGGGACAGGGGGAATTCGCAGATACGCAGTATTTT

clone_size: .
d_call: .
j_call: TRBJ1-1
v_call: TRBV10-2
cdr3_aa: CASVRTLNTEAFF
cdr3_nt: TGCGCCAGCGTCAGGACTTTGAACACTGAAGCTTTCTTT

clone_size: few
d_call: TRBD1
j_call: TRBJ1-5
v_call: TRBV2
cdr3_aa: CASSARQGGRQPQHF
cdr3_nt: TGTGCCAGCAGCGCAAGACAGGGGGGAAGGCAGCCCCAGCATTTT

clone_size: once
d_call: .
j_call: TRBJ2-3
v_call: TRBV5-1
cdr3_aa: CASSWTVPTDTQYF
cdr3_nt: TGCGCCAGCAGCTGGACAGTACCCACAGATACGCAGTATTTT

clone_size: .
d_call: .
j_call: TRBJ1-1
v_call: TRBV3-1/TRBV3-2
cdr3_aa: CASSRGVDTEAFF
cdr3_nt: TGTGCCAGCAGTCGAGGGGTAGACACTGAAGCTTTCTTT

clone_size: .
d_call: .
j_call: TRBJ2-4
v_call: TRBV7-2
cdr3_aa: CASSWGALAKNIQYF
cdr3_nt: TGTGCCAGCAGCTGGGGGGCCCTAGCCAAAAACATTCAGTACTTC

clone_size: .
d_call: .
j_call: TRBJ1-5
v_call: TRBV6-1
cdr3_aa: CASSETYSNQPQHF
cdr3_nt: TGTGCCAGCAGTGAAACCTATAGCAATCAGCCCCAGCATTTT

clone_size: once
d_call: .
j_call: TRBJ2-3
v_call: TRBV14
cdr3_aa: CASSQRQILTDTQYF
cdr3_nt: TGTGCCAGCAGCCAAAGACAGATCCTCACAGATACGCAGTATTTT

clone_size: few
d_call: TRBD2
j_call: TRBJ2-1
v_call: TRBV28
cdr3_aa: CASSSPSAGGSRDEQFF
cdr3_nt: TGTGCCAGCAGTTCCCCTTCCGCGGGGGGTTCTAGGGATGAGCAGTTCTTC

clone_size: once
d_call: .
j_call: TRBJ1-2
v_call: TRBV7-2
cdr3_aa: CASSLAQTVPFGYTF
cdr3_nt: TGTGCCAGCAGCTTAGCGCAAACTGTGCCTTTTGGCTACACCTTC

clone_size: once
d_call: TRBD1
j_call: TRBJ2-1
v_call: TRBV7-3
cdr3_aa: CASSFGQGGYNEQFF
cdr3_nt: TGTGCCAGCAGCTTCGGACAGGGGGGGTACAATGAGCAGTTCTTC

clone_size: .
d_call: TRBD1
j_call: TRBJ2-1
v_call: TRBV6-5
cdr3_aa: CASSYGTGSSYNEQFF
cdr3_nt: TGTGCCAGCAGTTACGGGACAGGCTCTTCGTACAATGAGCAGTTCTTC

clone_size: .
d_call: .
j_call: TRBJ2-3
v_call: TRBV5-6
cdr3_aa: CASSTFSGGADTQYF
cdr3_nt: TGTGCCAGCAGCACATTCTCAGGGGGGGCAGATACGCAGTATTTT